This T cell receptor beta chain originates from a study of shared clonotypes between healthy human individuals. Methods used by the authors: Quality scores were absent from the junction-only immunoSEQ sequences, so filtering differed. Produced via immunoSEQ multiplex PCR; TCRdb's table is partial and in-frame only. The DNA was the basis for D and trimming; V, J and clone size are from that table. There are around 2,000,000 clones in the sample; roughly 91% occur only once, and around 1.7% lies in the top ten. Terminally differentiated effector memory CD45RA+ cells were excluded by CCR7 positive selection of CD45RO-negative cells. V shed 2 bases, J shed 7 bases, and the junction held 18 bases outside the gene matches. The V gene's germline CDR1 is SGHAT and CDR2 FQNNGV. The CDR3 totals 19 residues.

The genes are TRBV11-2 and TRBJ2-7; 12 bases are shared with TRBD1. This clonotype was obtained from a man between 18 and 29 years old in good health. Some clones in this sample may be carry-over from other donors' samples. The sample consisted of naive CD8+ T cells from PBMCs. As DNA, the CDR3 is TGTGCCAGCAGCTTAAACTACCCGAATCCGGGACAGGGGGCGCGTGAGCAGTACTTC. Encoded protein: CASSLNYPNPGQGAREQYF.